This TCR beta chain is drawn from a study of T cell responses to AZD1222 COVID-19 vaccine. General study results and limits: A rise in Spike-specific TCR breadth and depth followed two AZD1222 doses. At baseline, just a handful of AZD1222 recipients tested seropositive. Reportedly, nearly half of unique spike TCRs recognized epitopes outside B.1.351/B.1.1.7 mutations.

Turning to this clone: The antigen is unknown.

Libraries were prepared by immunoSEQ multiplex PCR; TCRdb keeps only in-frame clonotypes and omits some of them. The sample has 95,000 to 150,000 clones; more than 85% are singletons. The TCR sequence derives from an adult who received the AZD1222 COVID-19 vaccine. Sequencing used peripheral blood, obtained 28 days after the second AZD1222 dose.

CDR3 in DNA: TGTGCCAGCATGGAGACGGGGGTTAACTATGGCTACACCTTC. The encoded protein is CASMETGVNYGYTF. V usage is TRBV2 and J usage is TRBJ1-2; a weak D match, TRBD1 (5 bases). V was trimmed by 7 bases and J by 1 base, leaving 13 bases between them. The CDR3 covers 14 residues. The germline V gene has CDR1 SNHLY and CDR2 FYNNEI.